A single sample is the source of the 11 T cell receptor beta chains below, sequenced in a study of response to subunit inactivated influenza vaccine. TCRdb re-analysed the RT-PCR reads in MiXCR, keeping a single row per CDR3 protein. Here the sample spans under 200,000 distinct CDR3 sequences, around 9.9% being singletons. This material consisted of non-naive T cells sorted from PBMCs, taken 45 days after vaccination. The receptors here all came from a man aged 45-65 years who received an inactivated influenza vaccine.

The table lists this clonotype with a few counts. V is TRBV18 and J is TRBJ1-2, with 8 positions matching TRBD1. The CDR3 runs 16 residues. Germline loops: CDR1 KGHSH, CDR2 LQKENI. The V segment lost 3 bases and the J segment 4 bases; nucleotides outside the gene matches: 10. In DNA form, the CDR3 reads TGTGCCAGCTCACCCGACCTTCGGGACAGGATCTATGGCTACACCTTC. It translates to CASSPDLRDRIYGYTF.

The CDR3 here is CASSRGAVQETQYF. The CDR3 coding sequence is TGTGCCAGCAGTCGAGGGGCAGTCCAAGAGACCCAGTACTTC. The chain uses TRBV6-2 or TRBV6-3 and TRBJ2-5; D tentatively fits TRBD1 or TRBD2 (5 bases each). The CDR3 consists of 14 residues. V was shortened by 5 bases and J by 1 base, with 11 bases between the two germline ends. Germline CDR1 reads MNHEY; CDR2 reads SVGEGT.

This clonotype was picked up a small number of times. The rearrangement links TRBV7-3 to TRBJ1-1, with D unresolved. Deletions cut 5 bases from V and 3 bases from J, with 16 bases between. The CDR3 contains 15 residues. Germline values: CDR1 SGHTA, CDR2 FQGTGA. CDR3 nucleotide sequence: TGTGCCAGCAGCCCCCCCCGGGAGGGCCACACTGAAGCTTTCTTT. It yields the protein CASSPPREGHTEAFF.

This clonotype was seen many times. The chain has TRBV12-3 or TRBV12-4 and TRBJ2-2, with D tentatively TRBD1 (6 bases). This CDR3 region has 13 residues. With 10 bases removed from V and 5 bases from J, the gap between germline ends came to 14 bases. This chain's CDR3 is CANGGRGTGELFF. The CDR3 bases are TGTGCCAATGGGGGCAGAGGGACCGGGGAGCTGTTTTTT.

This clonotype was found many times. The chain joins TRBV6-1 to TRBJ1-5; D not certain. V shed 2 bases and J shed 1 base, with 9 bases lying between them. The CDR3 spans 15 residues. Germline CDR1 is MNHNS and CDR2 is SASEGT. The CDR3 protein is CASSEYLGSNQPQHF. DNA for the CDR3: TGTGCCAGCAGTGAATATCTAGGCAGCAATCAGCCCCAGCATTTT.

In this sample, this clonotype turned up a few times. V is TRBV5-5 and J is TRBJ2-7, with TRBD1 matching 7 bases. V trimming: 4 bases; J trimming: 3 bases; junction bases outside the gene matches: 10. In germline, CDR1 is SGHKS, CDR2 YYEKEE (reference sequence). The CDR3 sequence is 15 residues long. CDR3 DNA sequence: TGTGCCAGCAGCAGAGATCCGGGACAGCACTACGAGCAGTACTTC. Its protein is CASSRDPGQHYEQYF.

This clonotype appeared many times. V usage is TRBV7-8 and J usage is TRBJ2-7; the D is unclear. CDR3 length: 13 amino acids. With 0 bases removed from V and 3 bases from J, the gap between germline ends came to 6 bases. CDR1 is SGHVS, CDR2 FQNEAQ, per germline. The CDR3 DNA sequence: TGTGCCAGCAGCTTAGCCGACTTCTACGAGCAGTACTTC. Translated: CASSLADFYEQYF.

There are a few counts of this clonotype. The chain recombines TRBV5-1 with TRBJ2-7, with TRBD2 matching over 14 bases. CDR1 is SGHRS, CDR2 YFSETQ, per germline. The CDR3 totals 15 residues. Losses at the gene ends were 4 bases for V and 3 bases for J; bases not matched to a gene: 3. The CDR3, as DNA: TGCGCCAGCAGCCGACTAGCGGGGGGGCTCTACGAGCAGTACTTC. Encoded protein: CASSRLAGGLYEQYF.

This clonotype occurred a few times. The V and J genes are TRBV3-1 and TRBJ1-5; TRBD1 aligns across 9 bases. Germline CDR1 LGHDT, CDR2 YNNKEL (reference sequence). After removal of 1 base from V and 7 bases from J, the junction contained 8 bases not matched to a gene. The CDR3 is 16 amino acids. CDR3: CASSQATGGGRQPQHF. The CDR3 DNA follows: TGTGCCAGCAGCCAAGCTACAGGGGGCGGTCGACAGCCCCAGCATTTT.

V is TRBV5-1 and J is TRBJ2-5; 7 bases are a match to TRBD1. CDR1 is SGHRS, CDR2 YFSETQ, per germline. After removal of 6 bases from V and 7 bases from J, the junction contained 12 bases not matched to a gene. The CDR3 contains 14 residues. CDR3 bases: TGCGCCAGCACGCCGACAGGGACGAGCGGGACCCAGTACTTC. Translated, it gives CASTPTGTSGTQYF. Full variable domain (rest looked up from reference TRBV5-1 and TRBJ2-5): KAGVTQTPRYLIKTRGQQVTLSCSPISGHRSVSWYQQTPGQGLQFLFEYFSETQRNKGNFPGRFSGRQFSNSRSEMNVSTLELGDSALYLCASTPTGTSGTQYFGPGTRLLVL.

This clonotype appeared many times. The chain carries TRBV7-9 and TRBJ2-1, with D tentatively TRBD2 (6 bases). Germline V CDR1 and CDR2: SEHNR, FQNEAQ (reference sequence). Deletions cut 7 bases from V and 1 base from J, with 14 bases between. The CDR3 runs 15 residues. The CDR3 here is CASIRRETSYNEQFF. In DNA form, the CDR3 reads TGTGCCAGCATCCGACGGGAGACGTCCTACAATGAGCAGTTCTTC.